One T cell receptor beta chain is described in this entry. The antigen is unknown. This sample stems from a study of siplizumab effects on memory and regulatory T cells. Assays examined 95,000 to 100,000 TCR templates per sample. Sequencing was performed with immunoSEQ multiplex PCR; in TCRdb, only in-frame clones are kept and a portion is missing. The sample contains approximately 94,000 clones, 95% to 97% of which appear only once. General study findings and limits: Tregs that proliferated in siplizumab cultures did not have their suppressive function confirmed. In unstimulated cells, naive T cells appeared more diverse than memory T cells and seemed major alloresponse contributors.

Germline loops: CDR1 SGHAT, CDR2 FQNNGV. CDR3 length equals 16 residues. Trimming removed 3 bases from V and 0 bases from J; junction bases left unmatched: 4. This clonotype was sampled from a human donor in good health. The chain couples TRBV11-2 to TRBJ2-1; 8 bases align to TRBD2. Sequenced material: naive CD4+ T cells sorted from blood. The CDR3 sequence: CASSFFAGGSYNEQFF. The CDR3, as DNA: TGTGCCAGCAGCTTCTTTGCGGGGGGCTCCTACAATGAGCAGTTCTTC. Based on the CDR3 plus reference TRBV11-2 and TRBJ2-1, the full variable domain is EAGVAQSPRYKIIEKRQSVAFWCNPISGHATLYWYQQILGQGPKLLIQFQNNGVVDDSQLPKDRFSAERLKGVDSTLKIQPAKLEDSAVYLCASSFFAGGSYNEQFFGPGTRLTVL.